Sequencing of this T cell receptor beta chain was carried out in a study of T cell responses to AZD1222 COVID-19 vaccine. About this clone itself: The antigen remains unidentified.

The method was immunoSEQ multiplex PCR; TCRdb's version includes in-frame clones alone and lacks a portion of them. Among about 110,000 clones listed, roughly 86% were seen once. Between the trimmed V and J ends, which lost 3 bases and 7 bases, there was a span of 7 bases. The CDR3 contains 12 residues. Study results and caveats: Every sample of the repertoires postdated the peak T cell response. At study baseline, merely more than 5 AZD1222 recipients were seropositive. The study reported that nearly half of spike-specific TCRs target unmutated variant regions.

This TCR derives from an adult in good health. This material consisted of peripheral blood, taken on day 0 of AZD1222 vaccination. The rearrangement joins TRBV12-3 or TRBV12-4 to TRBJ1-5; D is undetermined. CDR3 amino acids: CASSFEGQPQHF. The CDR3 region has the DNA TGTGCCAGCAGTTTTGAGGGACAGCCCCAGCATTTT.